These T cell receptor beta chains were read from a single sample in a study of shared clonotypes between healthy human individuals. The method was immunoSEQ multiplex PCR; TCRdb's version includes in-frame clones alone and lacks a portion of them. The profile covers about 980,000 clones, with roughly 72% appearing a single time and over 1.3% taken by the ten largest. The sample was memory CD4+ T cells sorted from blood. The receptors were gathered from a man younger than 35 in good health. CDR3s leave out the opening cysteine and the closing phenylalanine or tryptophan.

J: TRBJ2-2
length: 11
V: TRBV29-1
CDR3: SVRGTDTGELF

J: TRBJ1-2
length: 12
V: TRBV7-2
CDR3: ASSPRGTGFGYT

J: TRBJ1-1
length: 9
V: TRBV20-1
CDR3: SAIDIPEAF

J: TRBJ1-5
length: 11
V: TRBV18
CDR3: ASSLDTDQPQH

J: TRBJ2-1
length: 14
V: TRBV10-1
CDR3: ASSGTGTSGGNEQF

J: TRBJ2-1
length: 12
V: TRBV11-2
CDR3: ASSTRDRGNEQF

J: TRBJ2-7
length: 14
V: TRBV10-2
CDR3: ASRESGRGAGYEQY

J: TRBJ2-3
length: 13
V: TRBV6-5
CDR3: ASKAAGGYTDTQY

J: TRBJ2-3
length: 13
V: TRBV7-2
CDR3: ASGLSGRASDTQY

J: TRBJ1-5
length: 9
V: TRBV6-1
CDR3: ASSVEGPQH

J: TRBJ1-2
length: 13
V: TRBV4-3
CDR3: ASSQDTAGHMGYT

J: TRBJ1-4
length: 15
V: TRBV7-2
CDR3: ASSRSGGRTTNEKLF

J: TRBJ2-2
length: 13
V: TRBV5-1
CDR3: ASSLGTGNTGELF

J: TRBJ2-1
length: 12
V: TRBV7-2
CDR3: ASSLGRGDNEQF

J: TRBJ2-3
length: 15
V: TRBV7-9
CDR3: ASSLGPQPVSSDTQY

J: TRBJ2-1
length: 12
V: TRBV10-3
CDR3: AISDPPDRNEQF

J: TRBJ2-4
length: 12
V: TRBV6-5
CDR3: ASSSQIAKNIQY

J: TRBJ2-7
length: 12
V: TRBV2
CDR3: ASSDLVSGVEQY

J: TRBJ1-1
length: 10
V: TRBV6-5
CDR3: ASSRQGTEAF

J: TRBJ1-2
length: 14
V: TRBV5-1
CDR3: ASSLSADRGVYGYT

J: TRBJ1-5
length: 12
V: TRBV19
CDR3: ASSAQGNNQPQH

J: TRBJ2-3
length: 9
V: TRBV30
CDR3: AWGGVDTQY

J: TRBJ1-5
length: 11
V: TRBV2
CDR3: ASTNRGNQPQH

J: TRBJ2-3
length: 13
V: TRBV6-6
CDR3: ASTSWGSSTDTQY

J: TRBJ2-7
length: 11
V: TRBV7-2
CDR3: ASSLASDYEQY

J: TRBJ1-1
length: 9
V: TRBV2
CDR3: ASSARSEAF

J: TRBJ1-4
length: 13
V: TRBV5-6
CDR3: ASRPRGRMSEKLF

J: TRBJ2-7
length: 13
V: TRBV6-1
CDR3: ASSLAGTTLSEQY

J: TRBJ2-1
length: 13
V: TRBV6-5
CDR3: ASRTRGGGYNEQF

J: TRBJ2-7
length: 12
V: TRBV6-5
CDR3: ASSYSSGHYEQY

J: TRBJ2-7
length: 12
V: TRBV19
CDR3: ATMDLSGSYEQY

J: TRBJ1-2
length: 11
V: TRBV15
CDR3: ATSKYGPGGYT

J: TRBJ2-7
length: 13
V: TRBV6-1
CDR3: ASSARTGNTYEQY

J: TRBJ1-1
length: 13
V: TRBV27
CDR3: ASSLGQGWNTEAF

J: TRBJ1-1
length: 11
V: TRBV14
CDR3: ASSQVSGTEAF

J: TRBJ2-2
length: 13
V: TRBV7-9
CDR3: ASSSKARDTGELF

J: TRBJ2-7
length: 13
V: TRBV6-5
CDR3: ASSYSNRGRYEQY

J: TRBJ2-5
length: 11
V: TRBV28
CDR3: ASSSQGPETQY

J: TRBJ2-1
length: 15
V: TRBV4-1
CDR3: ASSQGGGASSYNEQF

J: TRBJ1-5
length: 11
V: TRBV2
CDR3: ASSDGLWMPQH

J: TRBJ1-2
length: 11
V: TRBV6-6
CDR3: ASSYSTRYGYT

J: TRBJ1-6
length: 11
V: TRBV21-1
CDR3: ASSSTYNSPLH

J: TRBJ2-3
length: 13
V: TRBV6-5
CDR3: ASSYSVGNTDTQY

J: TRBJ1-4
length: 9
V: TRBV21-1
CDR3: GRTSGEKLF

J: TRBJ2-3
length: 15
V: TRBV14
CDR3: ASSQDLRTGGADTQY

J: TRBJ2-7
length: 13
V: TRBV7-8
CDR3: ASTPPGTAFYEQY

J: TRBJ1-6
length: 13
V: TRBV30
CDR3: AWDLTAGPNSPLH